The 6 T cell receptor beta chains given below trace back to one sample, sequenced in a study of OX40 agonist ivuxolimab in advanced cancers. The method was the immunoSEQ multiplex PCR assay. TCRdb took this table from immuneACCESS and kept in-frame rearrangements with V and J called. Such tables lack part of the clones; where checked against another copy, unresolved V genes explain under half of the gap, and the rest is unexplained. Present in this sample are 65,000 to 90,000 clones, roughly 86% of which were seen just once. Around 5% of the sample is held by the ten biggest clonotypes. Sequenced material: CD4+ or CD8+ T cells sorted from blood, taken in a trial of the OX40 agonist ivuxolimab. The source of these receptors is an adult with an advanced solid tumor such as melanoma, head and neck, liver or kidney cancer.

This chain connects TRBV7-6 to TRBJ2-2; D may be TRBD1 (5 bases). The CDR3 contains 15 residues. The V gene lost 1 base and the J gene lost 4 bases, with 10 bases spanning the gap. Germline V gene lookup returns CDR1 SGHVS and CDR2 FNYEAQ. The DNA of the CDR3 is TGTGCCAGCAGCTTAGAGGGGTTCGTCACCGGGGAGCTGTTTTTT. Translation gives CASSLEGFVTGELFF.

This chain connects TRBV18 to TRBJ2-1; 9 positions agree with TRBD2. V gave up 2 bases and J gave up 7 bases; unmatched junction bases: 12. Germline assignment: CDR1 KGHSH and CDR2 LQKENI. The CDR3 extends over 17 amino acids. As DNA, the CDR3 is TGTGCCAGCTCACCAAAAATAGCGGGGGTACCCTTGAATGAGCAGTTCTTC. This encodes CASSPKIAGVPLNEQFF. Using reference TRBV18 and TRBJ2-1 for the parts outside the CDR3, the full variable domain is NAGVMQNPRHLVRRRGQEARLRCSPMKGHSHVYWYRQLPEEGLKFMVYLQKENIIDESGMPKERFSAEFPKEGPSILRIQQVVRGDSAAYFCASSPKIAGVPLNEQFFGPGTRLTVL.

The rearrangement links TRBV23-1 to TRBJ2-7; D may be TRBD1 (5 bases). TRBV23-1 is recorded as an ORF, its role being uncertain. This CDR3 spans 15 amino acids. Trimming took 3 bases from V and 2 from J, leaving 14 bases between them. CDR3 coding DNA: TGCGCCAGCAGTCACCGATGGACACCTACCTACGAGCAGTACTTC. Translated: CASSHRWTPTYEQYF.

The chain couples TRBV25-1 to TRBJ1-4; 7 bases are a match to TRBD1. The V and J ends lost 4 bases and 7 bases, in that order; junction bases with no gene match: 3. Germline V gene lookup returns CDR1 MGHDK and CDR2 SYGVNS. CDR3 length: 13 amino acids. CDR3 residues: CASSVQGREKLFF. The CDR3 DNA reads TGTGCCAGCAGTGTACAGGGGCGTGAAAAACTGTTTTTT.

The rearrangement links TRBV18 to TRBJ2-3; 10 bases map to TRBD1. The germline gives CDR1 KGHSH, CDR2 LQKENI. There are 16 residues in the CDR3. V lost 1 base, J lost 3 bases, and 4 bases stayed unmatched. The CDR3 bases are TGTGCCAGCTCACCACGAGAGGGACAGGGGACAGATACGCAGTATTTT. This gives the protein CASSPREGQGTDTQYF.

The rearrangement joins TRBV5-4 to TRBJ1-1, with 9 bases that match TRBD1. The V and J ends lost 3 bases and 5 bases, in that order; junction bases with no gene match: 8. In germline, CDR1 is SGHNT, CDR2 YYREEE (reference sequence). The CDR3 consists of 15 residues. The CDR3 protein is CASSSWTGDKTEAFF. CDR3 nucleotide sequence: TGTGCCAGCAGCTCTTGGACAGGGGATAAAACTGAAGCTTTCTTT.